Sequencing of this T cell receptor beta chain was carried out in a study of control samples from healthy donors and cancer patients. Assay: immunoSEQ multiplex PCR; the TCRdb copy retains only in-frame clones and omits some. The sample lists 25,000 to 30,000 clones; 87% were seen once. CDR1 is SGHRS, CDR2 YFSETQ, per germline. This CDR3 comprises 16 residues. V was clipped by 0 bases and J by 0 bases, with 7 bases between them. This clone has only a few counts. The receptor was isolated from a female donor with melanoma. The sample comprised formalin-fixed, paraffin-embedded tissue. The chain uses TRBV5-1 and TRBJ1-6; D not certain. CDR3 sequence reads: CASSLAQSSYNSPLHF. The DNA for the CDR3 is TGCGCCAGCAGCTTGGCCCAAAGCTCCTATAATTCACCCCTCCACTTT.